One and the same sample provided the 5 T cell receptor beta chains below, sequenced in a study of blood T cell repertoires in COVID-19. Assay: immunoSEQ multiplex PCR; the TCRdb copy retains only in-frame clones and omits some. The sample contains fewer than 100,000 clones, 86% of which appear only once. Sequenced sample: peripheral blood. These receptors all come from an older man in a cohort sampled during active COVID-19.

The rearrangement joins TRBV6-6 to TRBJ2-7; 9 nucleotides match TRBD1. The CDR3 has 14 residues. The V and J ends lost 2 bases and 4 bases, in that order; junction bases with no gene match: 3. Germline CDR1 and CDR2: MNHNY and SVGAGI (reference sequence). CDR3 loop: CASSYGTGLYEQYF. For the CDR3, the DNA is TGTGCCAGCAGTTACGGGACAGGGTTATACGAGCAGTACTTC.

The chain combines TRBV9 with TRBJ1-1, with TRBD1 identical over 9 bases. Trimming took 4 bases from V and 9 from J; bases not matched to a gene: 7. The germline V gene encodes CDR1 SGDLS and CDR2 YYNGEE. The CDR3 has 13 amino acids. CDR3 nucleotide sequence: TGTGCCAGCAGCCTCGGACAGGGGCGACAAGCTTTCTTT. It codes for CASSLGQGRQAFF. The full variable domain, rest sourced from reference TRBV9 and TRBJ1-1, is DSGVTQTPKHLITATGQRVTLRCSPRSGDLSVYWYQQSLDQGLQFLIQYYNGEERAKGNILERFSAQQFPDLHSELNLSSLELGDSALYFCASSLGQGRQAFFGQGTRLTVV.

V usage is TRBV6-8 and J usage is TRBJ2-1; 12 bases are shared with TRBD2. This CDR3 region has 16 residues. CDR1 and CDR2 (germline): MNHGY, SAAAGT. V lost 6 bases, J lost 9 bases, and 12 bases stayed unmatched. The CDR3 sequence is CASRPVSSGGAREQFF. CDR3 bases: TGTGCCAGCAGACCGGTTTCTAGCGGGGGGGCCCGTGAGCAGTTCTTC.

Judged by abundance, this clone is medium-sized. The genes are TRBV4-1 and TRBJ2-4; 8 positions agree with TRBD2. The CDR3 loop spans 15 amino acids. Germline V gives CDR1 MGHRA, CDR2 YSYEKL. J lost 6 bases, V lost 0 bases, and 4 bases had no gene match. This CDR3 reads CASSQESGGINIQYF. The CDR3 DNA sequence: TGCGCCAGCAGCCAAGAAAGCGGGGGAATAAACATTCAGTACTTC.

This sequence joins TRBV4-1 and TRBJ2-2; 8 bases map to TRBD1. Germline-derived CDR1 and CDR2 are MGHRA and YSYEKL. The V gene end was trimmed by 4 bases and the J gene end by 0 bases; junction bases not matched to a gene: 4. The CDR3 covers 16 residues. This CDR3 reads CASSPPGQANTGELFF. The DNA for the CDR3 is TGCGCCAGCAGCCCACCGGGACAGGCGAACACCGGGGAGCTGTTTTTT.